Many counts were recorded for the clone carrying this TCR beta chain. The J segment lost 5 bases and the V segment lost 1 base, leaving 16 bases of the junction unmatched. Germline values: CDR1 SGHRS, CDR2 YFSETQ. The length of the CDR3 is 19 residues. This sample's TCRbeta library carried unique molecular identifier barcodes. MiXCR, applied by TCRdb to the PCR reads, yields one record per CDR3 protein. There are fewer than 130,000 distinct CDR3 sequences in the sample; 10% occur only once, and over 8% lies in the top ten. The data originate from a study of T-cell reconstitution after alpha-beta-depleted transplantation in children.

The source was PBMCs from the stem cell graft donor, collected from the stem cell graft. This sequence joins TRBV5-1 and TRBJ2-3, with TRBD2 identical over 10 bases. The TCR comes from a human donor who donated a stem cell graft to a child with acute lymphoblastic leukemia. The CDR3, as DNA: TGCGCCAGCAGCTTGAAAAGGCCCGGGGCTAGCGGGGGAGGAGATACGCAGTATTTT. Its protein is CASSLKRPGASGGGDTQYF.